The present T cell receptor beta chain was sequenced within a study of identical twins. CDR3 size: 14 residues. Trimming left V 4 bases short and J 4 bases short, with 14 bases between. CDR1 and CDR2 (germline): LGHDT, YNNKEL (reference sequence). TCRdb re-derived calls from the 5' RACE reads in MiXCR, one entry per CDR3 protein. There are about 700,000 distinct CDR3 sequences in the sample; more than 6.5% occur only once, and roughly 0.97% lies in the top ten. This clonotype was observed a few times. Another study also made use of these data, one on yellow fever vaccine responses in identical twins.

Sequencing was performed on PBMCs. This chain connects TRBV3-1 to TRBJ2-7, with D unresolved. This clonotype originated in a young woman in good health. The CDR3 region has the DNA TGTGCCAGCAGCCGTGCACCCGTAACGTACGAGCAGTACTTC. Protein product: CASSRAPVTYEQYF.